This TCR beta chain emerged from a study of T cells after yellow fever vaccination. This clonotype was seen only a few times. Its antigen is undetermined. TCRdb independently ran MiXCR on the 5' RACE reads; one entry per CDR3 protein. The sample has some 300,000 distinct CDR3 sequences, approximately 10% seen once. CDR1 and CDR2 from the germline V gene are LGHNA and YNFKEQ. The CDR3 consists of 14 residues. V lost 6 bases and J lost 3; bases outside the gene matches: 6. Notes on the study in general: On re-exposure, the response was weaker but peaked faster, at day 5 versus 15.

The clonotype originates from a young man who received the YFV17D yellow fever vaccine. The sequencing here drew on CD4+ T cells sorted from PBMCs, taken 5 days after the yellow fever booster vaccination. The rearrangement links TRBV4-2 to TRBJ1-1; TRBD1 agrees at 8 bases. The CDR3, as DNA: TGTGCCAGCAGTCACAGGGGGTGGGACACTGAAGCTTTCTTT. Its protein is CASSHRGWDTEAFF.